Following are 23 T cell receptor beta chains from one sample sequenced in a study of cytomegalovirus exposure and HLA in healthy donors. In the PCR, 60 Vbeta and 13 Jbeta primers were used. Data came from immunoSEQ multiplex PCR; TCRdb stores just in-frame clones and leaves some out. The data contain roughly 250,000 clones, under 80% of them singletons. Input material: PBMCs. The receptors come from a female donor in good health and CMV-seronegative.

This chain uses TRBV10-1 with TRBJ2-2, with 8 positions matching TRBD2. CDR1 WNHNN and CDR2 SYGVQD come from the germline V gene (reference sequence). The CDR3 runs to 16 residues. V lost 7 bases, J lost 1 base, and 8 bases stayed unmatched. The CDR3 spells CASTGGTSRNTGELFF. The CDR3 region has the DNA TGCGCCAGCACCGGAGGGACTAGTAGGAACACCGGGGAGCTGTTTTTT.

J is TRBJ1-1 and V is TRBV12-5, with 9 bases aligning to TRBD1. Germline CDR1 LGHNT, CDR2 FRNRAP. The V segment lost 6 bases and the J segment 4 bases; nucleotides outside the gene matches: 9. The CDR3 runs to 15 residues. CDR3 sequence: CASGWTGEGATEAFF. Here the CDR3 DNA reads TGTGCTAGTGGATGGACAGGGGAGGGGGCCACTGAAGCTTTCTTT.

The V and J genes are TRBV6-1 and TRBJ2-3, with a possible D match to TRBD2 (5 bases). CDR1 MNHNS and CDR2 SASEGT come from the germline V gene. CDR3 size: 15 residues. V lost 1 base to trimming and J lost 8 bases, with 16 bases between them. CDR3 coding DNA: TGTGCCAGCAGTGAAGTTAGACTAAACTTCGGTACGCAGTATTTT. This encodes CASSEVRLNFGTQYF.

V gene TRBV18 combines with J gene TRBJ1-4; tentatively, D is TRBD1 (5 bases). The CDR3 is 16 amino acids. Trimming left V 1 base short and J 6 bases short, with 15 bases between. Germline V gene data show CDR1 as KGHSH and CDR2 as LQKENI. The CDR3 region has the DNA TGTGCCAGCTCACCACGGTCGTCTTTAGGGGATGAAAAACTGTTTTTT. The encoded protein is CASSPRSSLGDEKLFF. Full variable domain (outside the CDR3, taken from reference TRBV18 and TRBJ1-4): NAGVMQNPRHLVRRRGQEARLRCSPMKGHSHVYWYRQLPEEGLKFMVYLQKENIIDESGMPKERFSAEFPKEGPSILRIQQVVRGDSAAYFCASSPRSSLGDEKLFFGSGTQLSVL.

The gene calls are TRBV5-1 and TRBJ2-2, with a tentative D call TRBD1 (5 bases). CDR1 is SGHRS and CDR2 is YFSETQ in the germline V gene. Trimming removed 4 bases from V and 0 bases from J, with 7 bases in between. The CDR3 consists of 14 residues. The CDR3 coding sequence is TGCGCCAGCAGCCTGACAGCGAACACCGGGGAGCTGTTTTTT. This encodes CASSLTANTGELFF.

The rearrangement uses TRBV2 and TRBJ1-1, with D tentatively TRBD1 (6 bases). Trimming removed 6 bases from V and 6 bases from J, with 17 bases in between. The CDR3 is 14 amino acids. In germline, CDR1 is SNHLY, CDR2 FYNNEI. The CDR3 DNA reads TGTGCCAGCAGGCTAACGGACGGGACATCTGAAGCTTTCTTT. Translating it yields CASRLTDGTSEAFF.

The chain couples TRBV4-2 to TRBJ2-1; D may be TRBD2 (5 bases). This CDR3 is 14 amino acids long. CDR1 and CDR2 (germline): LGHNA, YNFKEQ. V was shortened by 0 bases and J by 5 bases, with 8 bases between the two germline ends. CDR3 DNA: TGTGCCAGCAGCCAAGATTGGACTGACAATGAGCAGTTCTTC. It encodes CASSQDWTDNEQFF.

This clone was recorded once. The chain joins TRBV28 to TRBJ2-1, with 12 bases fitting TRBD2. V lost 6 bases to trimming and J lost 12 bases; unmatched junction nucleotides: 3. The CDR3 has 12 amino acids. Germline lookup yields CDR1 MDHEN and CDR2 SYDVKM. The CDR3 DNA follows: TGTGCCAGCAGGCAACTAGCGGGAGGGCAGTTCTTC. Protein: CASRQLAGGQFF.

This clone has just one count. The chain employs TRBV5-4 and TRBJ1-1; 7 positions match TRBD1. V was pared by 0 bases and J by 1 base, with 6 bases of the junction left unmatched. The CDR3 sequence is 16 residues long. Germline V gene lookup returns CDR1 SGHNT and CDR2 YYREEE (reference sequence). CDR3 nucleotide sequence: TGTGCCAGCAGCTTGGGGGGACAGAGTACGAACACTGAAGCTTTCTTT. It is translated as CASSLGGQSTNTEAFF.

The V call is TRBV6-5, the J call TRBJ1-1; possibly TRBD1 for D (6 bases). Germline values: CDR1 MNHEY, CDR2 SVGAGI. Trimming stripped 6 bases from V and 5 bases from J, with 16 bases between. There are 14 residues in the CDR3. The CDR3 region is CASSYGGGLTEAFF. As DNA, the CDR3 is TGTGCCAGCAGCTATGGGGGGGGGCTGACTGAAGCTTTCTTT.

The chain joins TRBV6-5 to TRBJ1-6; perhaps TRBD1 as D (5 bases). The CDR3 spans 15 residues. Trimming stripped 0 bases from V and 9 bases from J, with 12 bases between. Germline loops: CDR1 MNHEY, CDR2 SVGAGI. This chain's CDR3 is CASSYSYQGRSPLHF. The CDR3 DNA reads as TGTGCCAGCAGTTACTCGTACCAGGGCCGTTCACCCCTCCACTTT.

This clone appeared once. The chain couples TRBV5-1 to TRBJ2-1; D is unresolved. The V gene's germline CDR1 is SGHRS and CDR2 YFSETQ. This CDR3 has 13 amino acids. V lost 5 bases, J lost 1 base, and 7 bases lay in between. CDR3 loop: CASRAPSYNEQFF. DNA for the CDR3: TGCGCCAGCAGGGCACCGTCCTACAATGAGCAGTTCTTC.

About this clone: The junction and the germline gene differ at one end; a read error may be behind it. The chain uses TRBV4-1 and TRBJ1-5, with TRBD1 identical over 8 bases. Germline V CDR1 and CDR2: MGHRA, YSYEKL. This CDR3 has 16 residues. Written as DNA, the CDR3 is TGCGCCAGCAGCCAAGTGATCGGGACAGGCAATCGGCCCCAGCATTTT. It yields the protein CASSQVIGTGNRPQHF.

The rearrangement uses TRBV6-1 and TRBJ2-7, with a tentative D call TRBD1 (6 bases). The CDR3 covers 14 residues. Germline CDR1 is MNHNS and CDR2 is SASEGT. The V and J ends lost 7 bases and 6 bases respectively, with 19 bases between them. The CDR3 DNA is TGTGCCAGCAAAGATAATCAGGGGAGAAGCGAGCAGTACTTC. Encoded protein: CASKDNQGRSEQYF.

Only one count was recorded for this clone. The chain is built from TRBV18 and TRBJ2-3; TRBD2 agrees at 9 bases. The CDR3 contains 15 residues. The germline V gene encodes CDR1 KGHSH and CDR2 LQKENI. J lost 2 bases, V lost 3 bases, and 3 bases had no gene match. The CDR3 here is CASSPLAGPTDTQYF. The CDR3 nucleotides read TGTGCCAGCTCACCCCTAGCGGGGCCCACAGATACGCAGTATTTT.

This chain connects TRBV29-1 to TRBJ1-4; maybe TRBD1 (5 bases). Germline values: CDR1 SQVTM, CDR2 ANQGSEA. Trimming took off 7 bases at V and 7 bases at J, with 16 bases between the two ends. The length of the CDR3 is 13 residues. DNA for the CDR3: TGCAGCGCCAGAAGGGGTTGGGGTGAAAAACTGTTTTTT. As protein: CSARRGWGEKLFF.

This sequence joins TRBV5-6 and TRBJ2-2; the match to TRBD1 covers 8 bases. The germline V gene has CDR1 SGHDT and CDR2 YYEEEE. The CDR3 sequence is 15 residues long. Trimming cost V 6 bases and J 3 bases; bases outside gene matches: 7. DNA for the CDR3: TGTGCCAGCACCCTACGACAGGGGTACACCGGGGAGCTGTTTTTT. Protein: CASTLRQGYTGELFF.

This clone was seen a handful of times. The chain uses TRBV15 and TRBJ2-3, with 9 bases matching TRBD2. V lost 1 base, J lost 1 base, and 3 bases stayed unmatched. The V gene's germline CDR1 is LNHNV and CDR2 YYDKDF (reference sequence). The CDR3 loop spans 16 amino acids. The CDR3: CATSRGQREGTDTQYF. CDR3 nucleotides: TGTGCCACCAGCAGAGGACAGCGGGAGGGCACAGATACGCAGTATTTT.

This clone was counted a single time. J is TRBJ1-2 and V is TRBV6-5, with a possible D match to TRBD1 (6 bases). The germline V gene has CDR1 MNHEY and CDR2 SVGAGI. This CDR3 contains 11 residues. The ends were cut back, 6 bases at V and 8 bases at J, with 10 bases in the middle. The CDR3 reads CASSRDRGYTF. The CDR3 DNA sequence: TGTGCCAGCAGCCGCGACAGGGGCTACACCTTC.

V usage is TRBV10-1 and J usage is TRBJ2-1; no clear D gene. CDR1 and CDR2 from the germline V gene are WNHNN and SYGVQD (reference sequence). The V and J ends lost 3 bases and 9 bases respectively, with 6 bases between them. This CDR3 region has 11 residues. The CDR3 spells CASSEISEQFF. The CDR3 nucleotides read TGCGCCAGCAGTGAAATTAGTGAGCAGTTCTTC.

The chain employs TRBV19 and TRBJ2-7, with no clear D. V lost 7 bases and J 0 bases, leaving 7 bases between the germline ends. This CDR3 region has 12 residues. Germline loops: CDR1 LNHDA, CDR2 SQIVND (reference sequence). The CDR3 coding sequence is TGTGCCAGTACAGGTCCCTCCTACGAGCAGTACTTC. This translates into CASTGPSYEQYF.

This CDR3 is CASSSSEQYF. Written as DNA, the CDR3 is TGTGCCAGCAGCTCAAGCGAGCAGTACTTC. V gene TRBV7-2 combines with J gene TRBJ2-5; D gene uncertain. The J call may be in error: the DNA end matches TRBJ2-7 better. The CDR3 sequence is 10 residues long. Germline V lookup: CDR1 SGHTA, CDR2 FQGNSA.

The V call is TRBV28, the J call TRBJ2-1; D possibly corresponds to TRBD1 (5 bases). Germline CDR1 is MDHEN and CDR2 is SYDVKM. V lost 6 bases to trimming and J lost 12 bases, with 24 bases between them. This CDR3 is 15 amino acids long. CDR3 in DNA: TGTGCCAGCAGGGGGCCGGACAAGGGAACAATTTGGCAGTTCTTC. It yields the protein CASRGPDKGTIWQFF.